The 26 T cell receptor beta chains below come from one sample, sequenced in a study of blood T cell repertoires in COVID-19. Profiled with immunoSEQ multiplex PCR; TCRdb holds only in-frame clones, not every one. The table has more than 250,000 clones, 90% seen once. Material: PBMCs or T cells enriched from blood (not recorded which). These receptors originate from a woman under 30 with acute COVID-19.

The chain is built from TRBV7-6 and TRBJ2-3; the D gene is possibly TRBD1 (5 bases). The V end lost 1 base, the J end lost 0 bases, and 11 bases lay between the germline ends. CDR1 and CDR2 from the germline V gene are SGHVS and FNYEAQ. CDR3 length equals 16 residues. The CDR3 region has the DNA TGTGCCAGCAGCTTAGTCCCAGGGATAAGCACAGATACGCAGTATTTT. It codes for CASSLVPGISTDTQYF.

V usage is TRBV7-9 and J usage is TRBJ1-1; maybe TRBD1 (6 bases). Trimming cost V 5 bases and J 5 bases, with 15 bases left between them. CDR1 and CDR2 from the germline V gene are SEHNR and FQNEAQ (reference sequence). This CDR3 is built from 14 residues. DNA of the CDR3: TGTGCCAGCAGCCTTGGGGGCAAACGAACTGAAGCTTTCTTT. As protein: CASSLGGKRTEAFF.

In DNA form, the CDR3 reads TGTGCCAGTTTCCACAGGGTGGTTGGGGAGCTGTTTTTT. Encoded protein: CASFHRVVGELFF. This chain connects TRBV19 to TRBJ2-2, with a weak D call TRBD1 (6 bases). Trimming removed 8 bases at V and 8 bases at J, with 15 bases between. The CDR3 runs 13 residues. Germline V lookup: CDR1 LNHDA, CDR2 SQIVND (reference sequence).

J is TRBJ2-2 and V is TRBV9; possibly TRBD1 for D (5 bases). V lost 0 bases, J lost 4 bases, and 10 bases lay in between. CDR1 is SGDLS, CDR2 YYNGEE, per germline. This CDR3 spans 15 amino acids. The CDR3 loop reads CASSVAGQATGELFF. In DNA form, the CDR3 reads TGTGCCAGCAGCGTAGCAGGGCAGGCCACCGGGGAGCTGTTTTTT.

The chain recombines TRBV4-2 with TRBJ1-4; the D is unclear. The CDR3 spans 14 residues. Trimming pared 2 bases from V and 6 bases from J, leaving 10 bases between. Germline V gene data show CDR1 as LGHNA and CDR2 as YNFKEQ. In DNA form, the CDR3 reads TGTGCCAGCAGCCAACCCCCTAGCTATGAAAAACTGTTTTTT. Amino acids: CASSQPPSYEKLFF.

The chain links TRBV7-9 to TRBJ2-5; unclear D gene. Trimming shortened V by 3 bases and J by 3 bases, and 17 bases separated the two germline ends. The CDR3 extends over 16 amino acids. CDR1 and CDR2 (germline): SEHNR, FQNEAQ (reference sequence). Here the CDR3 reads CASSLKHGGGKETQYF. The CDR3 DNA reads as TGTGCCAGCAGCTTGAAGCACGGCGGCGGCAAAGAGACCCAGTACTTC.

The chain couples TRBV19 to TRBJ1-3; TRBD1 agrees at 8 bases. The V gene's germline CDR1 is LNHDA and CDR2 SQIVND (reference sequence). This CDR3 is built from 15 residues. Germline trimming cut 7 bases from V and 3 bases from J; bases unmatched to any gene: 8. CDR3 region: CASTTRDRSGNTIYF. The CDR3 DNA reads TGTGCCAGTACGACCCGGGACAGGAGTGGAAACACCATATATTTT.

The chain couples TRBV7-9 to TRBJ2-3; TRBD1 matches 7 bases. The germline V gene has CDR1 SEHNR and CDR2 FQNEAQ (reference sequence). CDR3 length: 15 residues. The trim removed 5 bases at V and 1 base at J, leaving 6 bases unmatched. DNA for the CDR3: TGTGCCAGCAGCGACTACAGGGGCGGCACAGATACGCAGTATTTT. The encoded protein is CASSDYRGGTDTQYF.

The chain uses TRBV11-2 and TRBJ1-5; TRBD1 is a possible D gene (5 bases). V was cut by 3 bases and J by 2 bases, with 11 bases left in between. This CDR3 comprises 15 residues. Germline V gives CDR1 SGHAT, CDR2 FQNNGV. The CDR3 DNA reads TGTGCCAGCAGCTTGACAGCAAATGGCAATCAGCCCCAGCATTTT. Protein product: CASSLTANGNQPQHF.

The chain combines TRBV15 with TRBJ2-3; TRBD2 matches 9 bases. The V and J ends lost 0 bases and 4 bases, in that order; junction bases with no gene match: 5. The CDR3 covers 16 residues. The germline CDR1 and CDR2 sequences are LNHNV and YYDKDF (reference sequence). The DNA of the CDR3 is TGTGCCACCAGCAGAGAAAATAGCGGGAGTTCAGATACGCAGTATTTT. As protein: CATSRENSGSSDTQYF.

The V and J genes are TRBV6-2 or TRBV6-3 and TRBJ2-7, with D possibly being TRBD1 (5 bases). Trimming shortened V by 5 bases and J by 1 base, and 15 bases separated the two germline ends. This CDR3 is 15 amino acids long. The V gene's germline CDR1 is MNHEY and CDR2 SVGEGT. CDR3 nucleotides: TGTGCCAGCAGTCACGGACAACCAACGTCCTACGAGCAGTACTTC. It codes for CASSHGQPTSYEQYF.

This clone was seen just once. The gene calls are TRBV29-1 and TRBJ2-1; weak D call: TRBD1 (6 bases). In germline, CDR1 is SQVTM, CDR2 ANQGSEA. The ends were cut back, 6 bases at V and 3 bases at J, with 9 bases in the middle. This CDR3 contains 12 residues. In DNA form, the CDR3 reads TGCAGCGTGCGGACAGACTACAATGAGCAGTTCTTC. It codes for CSVRTDYNEQFF.

The chain recombines TRBV7-8 with TRBJ2-5; the match to TRBD2 covers 8 bases. The CDR3 runs to 14 residues. The germline V gene encodes CDR1 SGHVS and CDR2 FQNEAQ. V lost 4 bases and J lost 4; bases outside the gene matches: 5. CDR3 residues: CASSSTGGVETQYF. In nucleotides, the CDR3 is TGTGCCAGCAGCTCAACGGGGGGGGTAGAGACCCAGTACTTC.

The rearrangement uses TRBV7-2 and TRBJ2-5, with 7 bases matching TRBD2. Trimming took 3 bases from V and 4 from J; bases not matched to a gene: 5. The CDR3 covers 14 residues. Germline CDR1 SGHTA, CDR2 FQGNSA. CDR3 in DNA: TGTGCCAGCAGCTTGGTCCCTAGCGGAGAGACCCAGTACTTC. It codes for CASSLVPSGETQYF.

This chain connects TRBV6-4 to TRBJ1-1; tentative D call: TRBD1 (6 bases). CDR3 length: 14 amino acids. V gave up 6 bases and J gave up 2 bases, with 13 bases separating them. CDR1 is MRHNA, CDR2 SNTAGT, per germline. CDR3 DNA: TGTGCCAGCAGATCAGGGGACACAAACACTGAAGCTTTCTTT. Amino acids: CASRSGDTNTEAFF.

The chain combines TRBV30 with TRBJ1-6, with D unresolved. The CDR3 length is 15 residues. Germline CDR1 GTSNPN, CDR2 SVGIG (reference sequence). Trimming pared 0 bases from V and 9 bases from J, leaving 15 bases between. CDR3 nucleotides: TGTGCCTGGAGTGTTATGTCCCACGTCGGTTCACCCCTCCACTTT. As protein: CAWSVMSHVGSPLHF.

This chain joins TRBV10-2 and TRBJ1-1; no clear D gene. Germline-derived CDR1 and CDR2 are WSHSY and SAAADI. V lost 2 bases, J lost 0 bases, and 4 bases lay in between. There are 13 residues in the CDR3. The CDR3 region is CASSEPLNTEAFF. CDR3 sequence (DNA): TGCGCCAGCAGTGAGCCTCTGAACACTGAAGCTTTCTTT.

V usage is TRBV10-1 and J usage is TRBJ2-7; D may be TRBD2 (5 bases). The V gene's germline CDR1 is WNHNN and CDR2 SYGVQD (reference sequence). The germline V and J ends were trimmed by 4 bases and 4 bases, with 20 bases remaining between them. This CDR3 has 16 amino acids. The CDR3, as DNA: TGCGCCAGCAGTGGGGGTCCTAGCCGAGGGATATACGAGCAGTACTTC. Its protein product is CASSGGPSRGIYEQYF.

The V gene is TRBV9, the J gene TRBJ1-2; weak D call: TRBD1 (6 bases). Trimming removed 4 bases at V and 0 bases at J, with 13 bases between. This CDR3 comprises 15 residues. Germline CDR1 and CDR2: SGDLS and YYNGEE. DNA of the CDR3: TGTGCCAGCAGCCCCCGGGACACCGCTAACTATGGCTACACCTTC. Translation: CASSPRDTANYGYTF.

The V call is TRBV6-5, the J call TRBJ1-2; 7 bases line up with TRBD1. CDR3 length equals 13 residues. The V gene end was trimmed by 6 bases and the J gene end by 4 bases; junction bases not matched to a gene: 5. Germline-derived CDR1 and CDR2 are MNHEY and SVGAGI. The CDR3: CASRRQGLYGYTF. The CDR3 bases are TGTGCCAGCAGGCGACAGGGTCTCTATGGCTACACCTTC.

V usage is TRBV9 and J usage is TRBJ1-1; D uncertain. In germline, CDR1 is SGDLS, CDR2 YYNGEE. This CDR3 region has 16 residues. Trimming stripped 1 base from V and 3 bases from J, with 16 bases between. In DNA, the CDR3 is TGTGCCAGCAGCGTATCAGGATCCCGAGTGGACACTGAAGCTTTCTTT. It codes for CASSVSGSRVDTEAFF.

This rearrangement joins TRBV4-1 to TRBJ2-1; maybe TRBD1 (5 bases). Germline V lookup: CDR1 MGHRA, CDR2 YSYEKL. CDR3 length: 16 residues. V was cut by 1 base and J by 5 bases, with 15 bases left in between. CDR3 residues: CASSQAQGIGDNEQFF. The DNA of the CDR3 is TGCGCCAGCAGCCAAGCGCAGGGAATCGGAGACAATGAGCAGTTCTTC.

CDR3 DNA sequence: TGCAGCGTTGAGTTCCCCGGACTAGCGAGGTCCATCTTCGAAAATTACGAGCAGTACTTC. It specifies CSVEFPGLARSIFENYEQYF. The chain links TRBV29-1 to TRBJ2-7; the match to TRBD2 covers 9 bases. The CDR3 is 20 amino acids. Germline-derived CDR1 and CDR2 are SQVTM and ANQGSEA. The V and J ends lost 3 bases and 4 bases, in that order; junction bases with no gene match: 25.

This clone was seen a handful of times. The chain is built from TRBV29-1 and TRBJ1-1, with a weak D call TRBD1 (5 bases). The CDR3 covers 12 residues. CDR1 SQVTM and CDR2 ANQGSEA come from the germline V gene. V lost 4 bases and J lost 4, with 10 bases in between. The CDR3 nucleotides read TGCAGCGTTGCCCAGGGTATCACTGAAGCTTTCTTT. Its protein is CSVAQGITEAFF. Using reference TRBV29-1 and TRBJ1-1 for the parts outside the CDR3, the full variable domain is SAVISQKPSRDICQRGTSLTIQCQVDSQVTMMFWYRQQPGQSLTLIATANQGSEATYESGFVIDKFPISRPNLTFSTLTVSNMSPEDSSIYLCSVAQGITEAFFGQGTRLTVV.

This clone was observed once. V and J are TRBV15 and TRBJ2-5; the D gene is possibly TRBD2 (6 bases). The CDR3 loop spans 16 amino acids. Germline V gives CDR1 LNHNV, CDR2 YYDKDF (reference sequence). V was shortened by 0 bases and J by 5 bases, with 16 bases between the two germline ends. The CDR3 DNA sequence: TGTGCCACCAGCAGAGACATCAGCGGGCGGTTTGAGACCCAGTACTTC. Protein product: CATSRDISGRFETQYF.

The chain carries TRBV4-1 and TRBJ1-4; tentatively, D is TRBD1 (5 bases). Looked up from germline, CDR1 is MGHRA and CDR2 is YSYEKL. The CDR3 has 18 residues. V was trimmed by 0 bases and J by 4 bases, leaving 18 bases between them. CDR3 bases: TGCGCCAGCAGCCAAGATCTTTATTTGGCAGGGAATAATGAAAAACTGTTTTTT. Its translation: CASSQDLYLAGNNEKLFF.